The TCR beta chain under discussion was sequenced for a study of somatic mutations in cytotoxic T cells in rheumatoid arthritis. Study in general: Using a FACSAria II or Sony SH800, a portion of the V beta antibody-stained T-cell populations were flow-sorted at nearly 100% purity, and among those populations were V beta1+ cells that were then sequenced for TCRB. Study observations and caveats: Statistically, CD8+ T-cell clonality was not significantly distinct between individuals with rheumatoid arthritis and age-matched healthy controls.

Profiling relied on immunoSEQ multiplex PCR, and the TCRdb table lists in-frame clones only, not all of them. The sample carries 5,500 to 6,500 clones, about 70% recorded once. This clone turned up a few times. The antigen remains unidentified. There are 11 residues in the CDR3. Germline CDR1 MRHNA, CDR2 SNTAGT. V lost 2 bases, J lost 8 bases, and 6 bases lay in between. This TCR was recovered from a woman aged 50 to 60 in good health. The rearrangement uses TRBV6-4 and TRBJ1-2, with unresolved D. Sequencing input: CD8+ T cells sorted from blood. CDR3 residues: CASSDRRGYTF. The CDR3 DNA is TGTGCCAGCAGTGACCGGCGGGGCTACACCTTC.